Below, one TCR beta chain is given with its context. The antigen remains undetermined. The data derive from a study of T cells after yellow fever vaccination. Whole-study findings and limits: A large majority of primary-vaccination clones showed up again after the booster (around 96% CD4, 75% to 90% CD8).

Germline values: CDR1 LGHNA, CDR2 YSLEER. V shed 0 bases and J shed 5 bases, with 10 bases lying between them. The CDR3 runs 15 residues. UMIs and a universal primer site were added when TCR cDNA was made by 5'RACE template switching. TCRdb analysed the 5' RACE reads with MiXCR anew, one entry per CDR3 protein. The data contain 360,000 or so distinct CDR3 sequences, more than 9% of them singletons. This clonotype was sampled from a man between 18 and 29 years old who received the YFV17D yellow fever vaccine. This chain uses TRBV4-3 with TRBJ1-4; no clear D. The material was PBMCs, obtained on the day of the first yellow fever vaccination. CDR3 sequence reads: CASSQELAGNEKLFF. CDR3 nucleotides: TGCGCCAGCAGCCAAGAATTGGCGGGGAATGAAAAACTGTTTTTT.